Listed below are T cell receptor beta chains from one sample, sequenced in a study of T cell repertoires in cytomegalovirus infection. One entry per CDR3 protein, called by TCRdb with MiXCR from the reads. Counted here are about 360,000 distinct CDR3 sequences, less than 20% occurring once; the ten biggest clones make up approximately 8%. The sequencing input was PBMCs. All receptors derive from a human donor in good health (CMV status not recorded). Some clones in this sample may be carry-over from other donors' samples. The CDR3 runs from the conserved cysteine through the conserved F or W. Fields, in order: D gene, CDR3 length, J gene, clone size, V gene, CDR3 DNA, CDR3 protein. A D gene is named only where the DNA matches it firmly. Clone size is not always given. Where it is, it says once, few, many or a class for expanded clones.

.	16	TRBJ1-1	.	TRBV12-5	TGTGCTAGTGGTTTGTCGTTCAGGGGTCCGAACACTGAAGCTTTCTTT	CASGLSFRGPNTEAFF
TRBD2	16	TRBJ2-5	.	TRBV28	TGTGCCAGCGGGGACCTAGCGGAGTTATACCAAGAGACCCAGTACTTC	CASGDLAELYQETQYF
.	14	TRBJ1-2	many	TRBV15	TGTGCCACCAGCAGAGGGGTGGTGTTGAGCGGCTACACCTTC	CATSRGVVLSGYTF
.	13	TRBJ2-7	.	TRBV14	TGTGCCAGCAGCCTCGACCCCAGGGGCGAGCAGTACTTC	CASSLDPRGEQYF
.	17	TRBJ2-3	few	TRBV6-5	TGTGCCAGCAGTTTAAGACTCAACCTCCCTGGCACAGATACGCAGTATTTT	CASSLRLNLPGTDTQYF
.	14	TRBJ2-5	few	TRBV23-1	TGCGCCAGCAGCCCTCTGGACACCAAAGAGACCCAGTACTTC	CASSPLDTKETQYF
.	13	TRBJ2-4	many	TRBV7-2	TGTGCCAGCAGCTTAGCCTCCGGGATGGAGTCGTACTTC	CASSLASGMESYF
.	15	TRBJ1-5	few	TRBV20-1	TGCAGTGCGGCCCCAGGGGCCAATAGCAATCAGCCCCAGCATTTT	CSAAPGANSNQPQHF
.	15	TRBJ2-1	many	TRBV7-2	TGTGCCAGCAGCTTATCTAGCGTTCGGGGCAATGAGCAGTTCTTC	CASSLSSVRGNEQFF
.	14	TRBJ2-5	many	TRBV6-6	TGTGCCAGCAGCCCGATATCATTTCAAGAGACCCAGTACTTC	CASSPISFQETQYF
.	14	TRBJ1-1	many	TRBV12-3/TRBV12-4	TGTGCCAGCAGTTTCGGGGGTTCAGGCACTGAAGCTTTCTTT	CASSFGGSGTEAFF
.	15	TRBJ2-3	few	TRBV5-4	TGTGCCAGCAGCTCGAACAGGGTTGGCACAGATACGCAGTATTTT	CASSSNRVGTDTQYF
.	15	TRBJ1-4	many	TRBV12-3/TRBV12-4	TGTGCCAGCAGTTCTCGGTCGGGAACTAATGAAAAACTGTTTTTT	CASSSRSGTNEKLFF
.	15	TRBJ2-1	.	TRBV20-1	TGCAGTGCTCCTACCGACGGAAGACTTTACAATGAGCAGTTCTTC	CSAPTDGRLYNEQFF
TRBD1	15	TRBJ1-4	.	TRBV5-6	TGTGCCAGCAGCGCGAAGACAGGGGTTATGGAAAAACTGTTTTTT	CASSAKTGVMEKLFF
.	15	TRBJ2-7	.	TRBV4-1	TGCGCCAGCAGCCAGCCGGGGGCGAACGTCTACGAGCAGTACTTC	CASSQPGANVYEQYF
TRBD1	16	TRBJ1-6	many	TRBV7-2	TGTGCCAGCAGCCCCCGGGACAGGGAAGTGGATTCACCCCTCCACTTT	CASSPRDREVDSPLHF
.	13	TRBJ2-7	.	TRBV7-8	TGTGCCAGCAGGCAGCCCGACAGGTACGAGCAGTACTTC	CASRQPDRYEQYF
TRBD1	16	TRBJ2-1	few	TRBV7-9	TGTGCCAGCAGCCTAGCAGGGGGCATGCTCGGCAATGAGCAGTTCTTC	CASSLAGGMLGNEQFF
TRBD1	14	TRBJ1-4	.	TRBV2	TGTGCCAGCAGTCTAGACAGGGGAGTTGAAAAACTGTTTTTT	CASSLDRGVEKLFF
.	12	TRBJ2-5	.	TRBV24-1	TGTGCCACCAGTGATTCCCGTGAGACCCAGTACTTC	CATSDSRETQYF
.	13	TRBJ1-1	once	TRBV19	TGTGCCAGTAGTTCCGCAGGTATTACTGAAGCTTTCTTT	CASSSAGITEAFF
.	15	TRBJ2-6	many	TRBV7-2	TGTGCCAGCAGCTTCCAATTATCTGGGGCCAACGTCCTGACTTTC	CASSFQLSGANVLTF
.	18	TRBJ2-6	many	TRBV6-1	TGTGCCAGCAGTGAAGCTACAGGCTTAAGCTCTGGGGCCAACGTCCTGACTTTC	CASSEATGLSSGANVLTF
TRBD1	13	TRBJ2-2	.	TRBV19	TGTGCCAGCCCCTCGACAGGGGGTGGGGAGCTGTTTTTT	CASPSTGGGELFF
TRBD2	16	TRBJ2-1	.	TRBV10-3	TGTGCCATCAGTGAGTCCGGGACTAGCGGGATCGATGAGCAGTTCTTC	CAISESGTSGIDEQFF
TRBD2	15	TRBJ2-1	many	TRBV6-1	TGTGCCAGCAGCAGGACTAGCGGGAGTATCAATGAGCAGTTCTTC	CASSRTSGSINEQFF
.	13	TRBJ2-7	few	TRBV25-1	TGTGCCAGCAGTGAATCCAGCGCCCTCGAGCAGTACTTC	CASSESSALEQYF
.	16	TRBJ2-3	many	TRBV7-8	TGTGCCAGCAGCTCGGACAGTCGTTTTATCACAGATACGCAGTATTTT	CASSSDSRFITDTQYF
.	12	TRBJ2-3	few	TRBV20-1	TGCAGTGTACGCACACGCACAGATACGCAGTATTTT	CSVRTRTDTQYF
.	11	TRBJ1-1	.	TRBV11-2	TGTGCCAGCAGCTTTGGGCGAGAAGCTTTCTTT	CASSFGREAFF
TRBD2	14	TRBJ2-1	.	TRBV11-2	TGTGCCAGCAGCTCCGGGACTAGTTGGAATGAGCAGTTCTTC	CASSSGTSWNEQFF
.	13	TRBJ1-2	many	TRBV12-3/TRBV12-4	TGTGCCAGCAGTTTACAGGCTAACTATGGCTACACCTTC	CASSLQANYGYTF
TRBD1	14	TRBJ2-3	.	TRBV29-1	TGCAGCGTTGAGAGCTACAGGGGGAGAGATACGCAGTATTTT	CSVESYRGRDTQYF
.	18	TRBJ2-6	once	TRBV18	TGTGCCAGCTCACCACGGCAAACCTGGAGCTCTGGGGCCAACGTCCTGACTTTC	CASSPRQTWSSGANVLTF
.	12	TRBJ2-4	many	TRBV7-2	TGTGCCAGCAGCCCCTCCCGAAACATTCAGTACTTC	CASSPSRNIQYF
TRBD2	14	TRBJ2-7	few	TRBV20-1	TGCAGTGCTAGCCCGGGACTAGCGGGGGGAGAGCAGTACTTC	CSASPGLAGGEQYF
.	12	TRBJ1-2	many	TRBV12-3/TRBV12-4	TGTGCCAGCAGCCCCATGGGGAATCGTTACACCTTC	CASSPMGNRYTF
TRBD1	14	TRBJ2-5	many	TRBV7-8	TGTGCCAGCAGCCCACAGGGGGGACAAGAGACCCAGTACTTC	CASSPQGGQETQYF
TRBD1	16	TRBJ1-2	.	TRBV6-5	TGTGCCAGCAGTTACTCGAGGACAGGGGAAAACTATGGCTACACCTTC	CASSYSRTGENYGYTF